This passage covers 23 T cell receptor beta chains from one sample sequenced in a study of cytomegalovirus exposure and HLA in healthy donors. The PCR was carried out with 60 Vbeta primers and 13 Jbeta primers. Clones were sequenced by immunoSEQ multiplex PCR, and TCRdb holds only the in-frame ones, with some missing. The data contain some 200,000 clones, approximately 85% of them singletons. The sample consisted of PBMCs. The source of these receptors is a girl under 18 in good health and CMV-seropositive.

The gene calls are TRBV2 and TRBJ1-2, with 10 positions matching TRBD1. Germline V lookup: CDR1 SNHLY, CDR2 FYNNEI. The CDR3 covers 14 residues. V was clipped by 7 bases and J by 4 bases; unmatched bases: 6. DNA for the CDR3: TGTGCCAGCACCGGACAGGGGGTTGGCTATGGCTACACCTTC. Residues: CASTGQGVGYGYTF.

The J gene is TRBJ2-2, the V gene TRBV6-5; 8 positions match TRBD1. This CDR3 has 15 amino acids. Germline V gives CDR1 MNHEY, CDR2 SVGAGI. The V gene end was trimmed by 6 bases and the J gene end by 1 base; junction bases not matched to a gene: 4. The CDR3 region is CASRPGQGNTGELFF. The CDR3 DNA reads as TGTGCCAGCAGACCTGGACAGGGGAACACCGGGGAGCTGTTTTTT.

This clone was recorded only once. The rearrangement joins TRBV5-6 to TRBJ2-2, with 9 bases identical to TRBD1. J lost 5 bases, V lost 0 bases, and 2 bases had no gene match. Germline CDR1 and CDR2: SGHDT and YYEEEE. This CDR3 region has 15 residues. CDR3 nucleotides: TGTGCCAGCAGCTTGGGGGACAGGGTAACCGGGGAGCTGTTTTTT. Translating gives CASSLGDRVTGELFF.

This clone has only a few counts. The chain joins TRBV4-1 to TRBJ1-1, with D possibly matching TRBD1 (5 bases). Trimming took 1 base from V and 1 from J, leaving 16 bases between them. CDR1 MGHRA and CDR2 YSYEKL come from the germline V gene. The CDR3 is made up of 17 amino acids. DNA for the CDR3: TGCGCCAGCAGCCAAGGGGAAAGGGGCCTGACGAACACTGAAGCTTTCTTT. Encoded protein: CASSQGERGLTNTEAFF.

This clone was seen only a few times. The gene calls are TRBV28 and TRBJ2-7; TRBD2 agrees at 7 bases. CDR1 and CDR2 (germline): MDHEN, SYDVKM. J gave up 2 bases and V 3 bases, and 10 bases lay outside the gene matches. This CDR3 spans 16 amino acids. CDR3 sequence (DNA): TGTGCCAGCAGTTTTTCCCTTCCGGGACTAACCTACGAGCAGTACTTC. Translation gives CASSFSLPGLTYEQYF.

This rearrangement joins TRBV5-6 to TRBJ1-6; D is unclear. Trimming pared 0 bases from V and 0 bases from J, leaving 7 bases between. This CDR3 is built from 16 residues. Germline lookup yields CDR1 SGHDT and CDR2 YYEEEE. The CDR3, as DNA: TGTGCCAGCAGCTTGGAAACAGACTCCTATAATTCACCCCTCCACTTT. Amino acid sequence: CASSLETDSYNSPLHF.

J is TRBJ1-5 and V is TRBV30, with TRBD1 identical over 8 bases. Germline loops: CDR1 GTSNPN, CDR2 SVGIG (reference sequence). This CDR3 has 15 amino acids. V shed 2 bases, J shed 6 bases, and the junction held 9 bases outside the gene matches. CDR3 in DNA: TGTGCCTGGAGTCGAGGACAGGGATATCGTCAGCCCCAGCATTTT. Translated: CAWSRGQGYRQPQHF.

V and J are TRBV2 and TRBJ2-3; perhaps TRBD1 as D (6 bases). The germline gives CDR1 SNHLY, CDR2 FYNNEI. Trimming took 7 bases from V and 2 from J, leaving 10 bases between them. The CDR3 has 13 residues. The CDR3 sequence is CASTRQATDTQYF. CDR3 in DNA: TGTGCCAGCACCCGACAGGCCACAGATACGCAGTATTTT.

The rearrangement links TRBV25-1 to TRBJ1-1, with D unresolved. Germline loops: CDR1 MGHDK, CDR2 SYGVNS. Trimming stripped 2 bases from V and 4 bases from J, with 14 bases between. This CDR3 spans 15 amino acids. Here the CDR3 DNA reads TGTGCCAGCAGTGAAGGGAGGGCGGGGAGCACTGAAGCTTTCTTT. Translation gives CASSEGRAGSTEAFF.

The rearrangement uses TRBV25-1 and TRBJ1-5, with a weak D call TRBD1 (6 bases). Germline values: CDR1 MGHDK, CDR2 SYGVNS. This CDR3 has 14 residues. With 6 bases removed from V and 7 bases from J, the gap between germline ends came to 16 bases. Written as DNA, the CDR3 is TGTGCCAGCAGCCCACAGGGCTCGGGCCAGCCCCAGCATTTT. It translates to CASSPQGSGQPQHF.

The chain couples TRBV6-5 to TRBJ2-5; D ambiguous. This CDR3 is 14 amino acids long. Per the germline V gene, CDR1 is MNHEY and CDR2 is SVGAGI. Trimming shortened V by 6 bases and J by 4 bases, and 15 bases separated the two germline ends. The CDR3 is CASSRRRVGETQYF. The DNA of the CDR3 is TGTGCCAGCAGCCGACGCCGGGTGGGAGAGACCCAGTACTTC.

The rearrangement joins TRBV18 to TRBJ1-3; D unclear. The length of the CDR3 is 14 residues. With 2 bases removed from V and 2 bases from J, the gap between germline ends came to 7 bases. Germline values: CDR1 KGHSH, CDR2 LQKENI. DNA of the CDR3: TGTGCCAGCTCACCAGGCAGTCCTGGAAACACCATATATTTT. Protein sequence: CASSPGSPGNTIYF.

CDR3 in DNA: TGTGCCAGCAGCCCCAGGACAGGTCAGGGGTACGAGCAGTACTTC. Encoded protein: CASSPRTGQGYEQYF. The rearrangement links TRBV7-2 to TRBJ2-7, with TRBD1 matching over 7 bases. Germline CDR1 reads SGHTA; CDR2 reads FQGNSA. CDR3 length: 15 residues. V trimming: 5 bases; J trimming: 4 bases; junction bases outside the gene matches: 11.

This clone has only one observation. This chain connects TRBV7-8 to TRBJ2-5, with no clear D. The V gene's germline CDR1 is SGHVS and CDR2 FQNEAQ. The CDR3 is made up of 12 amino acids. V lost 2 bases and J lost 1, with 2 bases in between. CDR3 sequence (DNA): TGTGCCAGCAGCTTACTCCAAGAGACCCAGTACTTC. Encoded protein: CASSLLQETQYF.

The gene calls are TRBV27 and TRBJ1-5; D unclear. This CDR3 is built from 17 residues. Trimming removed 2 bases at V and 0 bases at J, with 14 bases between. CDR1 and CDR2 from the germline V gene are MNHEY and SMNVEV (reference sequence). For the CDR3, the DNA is TGTGCCAGCAGTTTAGCTTCAGGCCGAACTAGCAATCAGCCCCAGCATTTT. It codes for CASSLASGRTSNQPQHF.

This chain's CDR3 is CASSLALGTLFYGYTF. The CDR3, as DNA: TGCGCCAGCAGCTTGGCCCTCGGGACACTTTTCTATGGCTACACCTTC. The chain combines TRBV5-1 with TRBJ1-2; a possible D gene is TRBD1 (6 bases). This CDR3 spans 16 amino acids. From germline, CDR1 is SGHRS and CDR2 YFSETQ. V was pared by 0 bases and J by 4 bases, with 16 bases between.

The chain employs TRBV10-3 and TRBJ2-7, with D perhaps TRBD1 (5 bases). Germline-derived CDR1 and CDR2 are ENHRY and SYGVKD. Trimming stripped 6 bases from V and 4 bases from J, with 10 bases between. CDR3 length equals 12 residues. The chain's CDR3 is CAISATEYEQYF. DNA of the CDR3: TGTGCCATCAGCGCGACAGAATACGAGCAGTACTTC.

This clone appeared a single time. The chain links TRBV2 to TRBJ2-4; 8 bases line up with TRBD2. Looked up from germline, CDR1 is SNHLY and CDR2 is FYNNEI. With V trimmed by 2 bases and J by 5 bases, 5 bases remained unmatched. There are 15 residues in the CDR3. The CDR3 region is CASSEFAGGQNIQYF. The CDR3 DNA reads TGTGCCAGCAGTGAATTCGCGGGGGGCCAAAACATTCAGTACTTC.

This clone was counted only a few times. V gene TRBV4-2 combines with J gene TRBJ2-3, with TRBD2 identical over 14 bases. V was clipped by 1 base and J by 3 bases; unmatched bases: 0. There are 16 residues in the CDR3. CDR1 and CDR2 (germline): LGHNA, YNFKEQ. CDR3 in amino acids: CASSQGTSGGTDTQYF. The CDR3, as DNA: TGTGCCAGCAGCCAAGGGACTAGCGGGGGGACAGATACGCAGTATTTT.

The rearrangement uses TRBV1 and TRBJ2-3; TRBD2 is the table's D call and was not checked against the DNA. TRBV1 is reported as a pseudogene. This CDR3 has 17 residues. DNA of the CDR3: TGCACCAGCAGCCAAGATAGACTAGCGGGGGGGTCAGATACGCAGTATTTT. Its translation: CTSSQDRLAGGSDTQYF.

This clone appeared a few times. Here the CDR3 DNA reads TGTGCCAGCAGTGAAGCTTCCTCCGAGCATGGCTACACCTTC. This gives the protein CASSEASSEHGYTF. V and J are TRBV2 and TRBJ1-2, with D uncertain. V gave up 0 bases and J gave up 6 bases, with 11 bases separating them. CDR1 is SNHLY and CDR2 is FYNNEI in the germline V gene. The CDR3 consists of 14 residues.

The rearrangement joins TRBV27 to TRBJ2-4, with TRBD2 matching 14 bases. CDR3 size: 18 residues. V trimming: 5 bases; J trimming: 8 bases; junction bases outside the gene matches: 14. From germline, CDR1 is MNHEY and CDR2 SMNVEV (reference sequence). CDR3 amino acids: CASSALTSGGAGRDIQYF. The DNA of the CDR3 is TGTGCCAGCAGTGCCTTGACTAGCGGGGGGGCGGGCCGAGACATTCAGTACTTC.

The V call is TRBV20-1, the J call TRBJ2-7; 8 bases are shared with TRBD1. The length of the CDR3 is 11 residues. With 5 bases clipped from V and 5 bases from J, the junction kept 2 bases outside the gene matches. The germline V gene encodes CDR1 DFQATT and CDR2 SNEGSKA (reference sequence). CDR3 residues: CSAEDRDEQYF. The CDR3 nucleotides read TGCAGTGCTGAGGACAGGGACGAGCAGTACTTC.